A selection of T cell receptor beta chains follows, all from one sample in a study of circulating and synovial CD4+ cells in juvenile arthritis. Libraries were prepared by immunoSEQ multiplex PCR; TCRdb keeps only in-frame clonotypes and omits some of them. This sample has 34,000 or so clones, with just under 95% found just once. Sequenced: CD4+ T cells from blood. These receptors were collected from a human donor with juvenile idiopathic arthritis. Each CDR3 is given with its conserved first and last residue. A D gene is named only where the DNA matches it firmly. Clone sizes are given selectively: once, few, many, or a class where the clone is expanded.

TRBV18	TRBJ2-7	-	TRBD1	TGTGCCAGCTCACCTCTCCGGGACAGGGAGTGGGACTCTTACGAGCAGTACTTC	CASSPLRDREWDSYEQYF
TRBV6-1	TRBJ2-5	-	TRBD1	TGTGCCAGCAGTGAATTTACAGGGGGCATTCAAGAGACCCAGTACTTC	CASSEFTGGIQETQYF
TRBV6-1	TRBJ1-5	-	-	TGTGCCAGCAGTGAATATAGGGGCCGACGAGATCAGCCCCAGCATTTT	CASSEYRGRRDQPQHF
TRBV9	TRBJ1-2	-	-	TGTGCCAGCAGCCTCCGGACAGTCGTTGGCGGTGGCTACACCTTC	CASSLRTVVGGGYTF
TRBV6-5	TRBJ1-1	-	TRBD1	TGTGCCAGCAGTTCCCCCCGACAGGGATTGAACACTGAAGCTTTCTTT	CASSSPRQGLNTEAFF
TRBV6-6	TRBJ2-4	-	-	TGTGCCAGCAGTTACTCAGGGACTCCTGGGAACATTCAGTACTTC	CASSYSGTPGNIQYF
TRBV7-6	TRBJ1-1	-	-	TGTGCCAGCAGCTTAGGTGGGCAGGGTGAAGCTTTCTTT	CASSLGGQGEAFF
TRBV30	TRBJ1-2	-	TRBD1	TGTGCCTGGAGTCCCAGGGGGCCTCTCTATGGCTACACCTTC	CAWSPRGPLYGYTF
TRBV19	TRBJ2-7	-	-	TGTGCCAGTAGTCCCAGGACAGCCTCCTACGAGCAGTACTTC	CASSPRTASYEQYF
TRBV7-2	TRBJ1-2	-	TRBD1	TGTGCCAGCAGCTTAGGTGGACAGGTCTATGGCTACACCTTC	CASSLGGQVYGYTF
TRBV28	TRBJ1-2	-	TRBD1	TGTGCCAGCAGTTTACGAGCAGGGGGGAAGGGCTACACCTTC	CASSLRAGGKGYTF
TRBV7-9	TRBJ1-4	-	TRBD1	TGTGCCAGCAGCTTATCAGGGGGCGAACCTAATGAAAAACTGTTTTTT	CASSLSGGEPNEKLFF
TRBV2	TRBJ2-1	-	TRBD2	TGTGCCAGCAGTGAAGGAGCGGGGGACTCCCATTTCTTC	CASSEGAGDSHFF
TRBV4-3	TRBJ1-3	few	TRBD1	TGCGCCAGCAGCCAAGATCGTTTCGGGACAGGGGTTGGAAACACCATATATTTT	CASSQDRFGTGVGNTIYF
TRBV6-1	TRBJ2-7	-	TRBD1	TGTGCCAGCAACGGGTTAGACAGGGGTTCCTACGAGCAGTACTTC	CASNGLDRGSYEQYF
TRBV7-2	TRBJ1-2	-	TRBD1	TGTGCCAGCAGCCAGGGACAGGGGGCAAACTATGGCTACACCTTC	CASSQGQGANYGYTF
TRBV2	TRBJ1-4	-	TRBD1	TGTGCCAGCAGACGCGGGACAGGGGGCTTGGGTGAAAAACTGTTTTTT	CASRRGTGGLGEKLFF
TRBV25-1	TRBJ2-7	-	TRBD1	TGTGCCAGCAGTGGCAGGGGGTACGAGCAGTACTTC	CASSGRGYEQYF
TRBV4-3	TRBJ2-2	-	TRBD2	TGCGCCAGCAGCCGGACTAGCGGGGGCTACACCGGGGAGCTGTTTTTT	CASSRTSGGYTGELFF
TRBV18	TRBJ1-5	once	TRBD1	TGTGCCAGCTCACCCCCCGGGCCGGGACAGGGGGCAAGACAGCCCCAGCATTTT	CASSPPGPGQGARQPQHF